Shown below are 9 T cell receptor beta chains from a single sample sequenced in a study of early T cells in non-severe SARS-CoV-2 infection. TCRdb re-analysed the 5' RACE reads in MiXCR, keeping a single row per CDR3 protein. The data contain about 52,000 distinct CDR3 sequences, approximately 6.2% of them singletons. Sequenced sample: whole blood. These receptors were taken from an adult who was a healthcare worker with PCR-confirmed SARS-CoV-2 infection or an uninfected control (not recorded which).

At least ten counts were recorded for this clonotype. The chain recombines TRBV20-1 with TRBJ1-1, with D unclear. V was trimmed by 5 bases and J by 2 bases, leaving 3 bases between them. Germline CDR1 reads DFQATT; CDR2 reads SNEGSKA (reference sequence). There are 10 residues in the CDR3. The CDR3 is CSAYNTEAFF. In DNA, the CDR3 is TGCAGTGCTTATAACACTGAAGCTTTCTTT.

The V gene is TRBV7-2, the J gene TRBJ2-5; 7 bases are shared with TRBD1. This CDR3 comprises 14 residues. V trimming: 4 bases; J trimming: 13 bases; junction bases outside the gene matches: 15. Germline values: CDR1 SGHTA, CDR2 FQGNSA. CDR3 in amino acids: CASSYYRDSSPLYF. The DNA for the CDR3 is TGTGCCAGCAGCTATTACCGGGACAGCTCCCCACTGTACTTC.

This clonotype was observed many times. The chain couples TRBV5-6 to TRBJ2-3, with D hard to call. Trimming stripped 0 bases from V and 3 bases from J, with 14 bases between. The germline CDR1 and CDR2 sequences are SGHDT and YYEEEE. CDR3 length: 16 amino acids. CDR3 protein: CASSLAGPSWTDTQYF. The CDR3 DNA reads as TGTGCCAGCAGCTTGGCCGGCCCCAGTTGGACAGATACGCAGTATTTT.

This clonotype was seen a handful of times. This rearrangement joins TRBV7-9 to TRBJ2-3; 15 bases are a match to TRBD2. Per the germline V gene, CDR1 is SEHNR and CDR2 is FQNEAQ (reference sequence). The CDR3 contains 20 residues. Losses at the gene ends were 4 bases for V and 3 bases for J; bases not matched to a gene: 14. CDR3 loop: CASSSVWTSGGAVLTDTQYF. As DNA, the CDR3 is TGTGCCAGCAGCTCCGTCTGGACTAGCGGGGGGGCCGTTTTGACAGATACGCAGTATTTT.

The rearrangement joins TRBV12-3 or TRBV12-4 to TRBJ2-3; 10 bases are a match to TRBD1. The CDR3 length is 15 residues. V lost 2 bases and J lost 5; bases outside the gene matches: 4. The chain's CDR3 is CASSLRQGAGDTQYF. The CDR3 coding sequence is TGTGCCAGCAGTTTACGACAGGGGGCCGGAGATACGCAGTATTTT.

This clonotype appeared many times. The V call is TRBV20-1, the J call TRBJ2-7; D may be TRBD1 (7 bases). Trimming removed 1 base at V and 3 bases at J, with 19 bases between. The CDR3 has 16 amino acids. Per the germline V gene, CDR1 is DFQATT and CDR2 is SNEGSKA (reference sequence). The CDR3 bases are TGCAGTGCTAGAGGGGTCCCGGAGGGACAGAACTACGAGCAGTACTTC. Its translation: CSARGVPEGQNYEQYF.

This clonotype was recorded a few times. The V gene is TRBV18, the J gene TRBJ2-7; 8 bases match TRBD1. The CDR3 covers 21 residues. The germline V gene encodes CDR1 KGHSH and CDR2 LQKENI. V lost 1 base and J lost 4; bases outside the gene matches: 24. CDR3 region: CASSPQQAPTGVVYPSYEQYF. In nucleotides, the CDR3 is TGTGCCAGCTCACCACAGCAGGCTCCGACAGGGGTAGTGTATCCGTCGTACGAGCAGTACTTC.

This rearrangement joins TRBV20-1 to TRBJ2-3, with D unclear. Germline V gene sequence: CDR1 DFQATT, CDR2 SNEGSKA (reference sequence). This CDR3 is built from 14 residues. Trimming took 5 bases from V and 2 from J, leaving 14 bases between them. The CDR3 loop reads CSAPPGLDTDTQYF. CDR3 in DNA: TGCAGTGCTCCCCCCGGCTTGGACACAGATACGCAGTATTTT.

In DNA form, the CDR3 reads TGTGCCAGCAGTTTAGACAGTTATACAAGCACCCTCTATGGCTACACCTTC. It is translated as CASSLDSYTSTLYGYTF. The rearrangement links TRBV12-3 or TRBV12-4 to TRBJ1-2; unclear D gene. Trimming stripped 1 base from V and 4 bases from J, with 19 bases between. The CDR3 is 17 amino acids.